The 2 T cell receptor beta chains listed next were all sequenced from one sample in a study of T cell responses to AZD1222 COVID-19 vaccine. TCRdb keeps only in-frame clones here, not all; method: immunoSEQ multiplex PCR. The data show 200,000 to 250,000 clones, roughly 94% seen once. The material was peripheral blood, obtained 28 days after the second dose of the MenACWY control vaccine. These receptors all stem from an adult who received the MenACWY meningococcal vaccine as a control.

The chain carries TRBV4-2 and TRBJ1-5; D remains ambiguous. Germline assignment: CDR1 LGHNA and CDR2 YNFKEQ. This CDR3 is built from 16 residues. Trimming removed 0 bases at V and 0 bases at J, with 9 bases between. CDR3 residues: CASSQDSGYSNQPQHF. The CDR3 DNA reads as TGTGCCAGCAGCCAAGATTCCGGATATAGCAATCAGCCCCAGCATTTT.

The genes are TRBV10-2 and TRBJ1-5; D is uncertain. Trimming cost V 6 bases and J 3 bases, with 18 bases left between them. Germline CDR1 and CDR2: WSHSY and SAAADI. This CDR3 is 16 amino acids long. CDR3 bases: TGCGCCAGCAGCCTAGCGATTTCGGCAGACAATCAGCCCCAGCATTTT. Translated, it gives CASSLAISADNQPQHF.